The next 27 T cell receptor beta chains were all read from a single sample in a study of T cell changes during pregnancy in multiple sclerosis. Some clones are missing from TCRdb's copy, which holds only in-frame ones; the method was immunoSEQ multiplex PCR. Among 60,000 or so clones listed, roughly 87% were seen once. This specimen was peripheral blood, taken in the second trimester of pregnancy. The receptors originated from a female donor in good health, enrolled as a control in a pregnancy study.

J is TRBJ1-3 and V is TRBV7-2; perhaps TRBD1 as D (6 bases). The CDR3 loop spans 15 amino acids. Trimming cost V 3 bases and J 0 bases, with 9 bases left between them. Per the germline V gene, CDR1 is SGHTA and CDR2 is FQGNSA. The CDR3 here is CASSFETGSGNTIYF. CDR3 DNA sequence: TGTGCCAGCAGCTTTGAGACAGGCTCTGGAAACACCATATATTTT.

The chain employs TRBV6-5 and TRBJ2-7, with a tentative D call TRBD2 (5 bases). Per germline, CDR1 MNHEY and CDR2 SVGAGI. The CDR3 sequence is 15 residues long. Between the trimmed V and J ends, which lost 0 bases and 3 bases, there was a span of 12 bases. The CDR3 region is CASSYSILADYEQYF. The DNA of the CDR3 is TGTGCCAGCAGTTACTCGATCCTAGCCGACTACGAGCAGTACTTC.

This clone was seen a single time. CDR3 nucleotide sequence: TGTGCCAGCAGCTTAGCGCAGGGGTCCGACTTAACTTTCTTT. Amino acid sequence: CASSLAQGSDLTFF. V usage is TRBV7-9 and J usage is TRBJ1-1, with a possible D match to TRBD1 (6 bases). Trimming removed 0 bases at V and 12 bases at J, with 17 bases between. The CDR3 extends over 14 amino acids. Germline loops: CDR1 SEHNR, CDR2 FQNEAQ (reference sequence). Complete variable domain (other parts from reference TRBV7-9 and TRBJ1-1): DTGVSQNPRHKITKRGQNVTFRCDPISEHNRLYWYRQTLGQGPEFLTYFQNEAQLEKSRLLSDRFSAERPKGSFSTLEIQRTEQGDSAMYLCASSLAQGSDLTFFGQGTRLTVV.

This clone occurred a few times. The CDR3 DNA follows: TGTGCCAGCAGCAAAGGGTGGGCGAACACTGAAGCTTTCTTT. The encoded protein is CASSKGWANTEAFF. V is TRBV21-1 and J is TRBJ1-1; the table's D call, TRBD1, was not checked against the DNA. TRBV21-1 is a recognized pseudogene. The CDR3 is 14 residues long.

This sequence joins TRBV2 and TRBJ2-5; no clear D. The CDR3 has 15 residues. V shed 0 bases and J shed 2 bases, with 10 bases lying between them. Germline values: CDR1 SNHLY, CDR2 FYNNEI. The CDR3 loop is CASSEALRVQETQYF. In DNA, the CDR3 is TGTGCCAGCAGTGAAGCGCTTCGGGTGCAAGAGACCCAGTACTTC.

This clone is a singleton in its sample. The J gene is TRBJ2-3, the V gene TRBV2; possible D gene TRBD2, 6 bases. The CDR3 has 11 residues. Between the trimmed V and J ends, which lost 4 bases and 8 bases, there was a span of 7 bases. Germline-derived CDR1 and CDR2 are SNHLY and FYNNEI. DNA for the CDR3: TGTGCCAGCAGTGTGGAGGGTACGCAGTATTTT. Amino acids: CASSVEGTQYF.

This chain links TRBV15 with TRBJ2-1, with 10 bases fitting TRBD2. V lost 0 bases to trimming and J lost 5 bases; unmatched junction nucleotides: 7. The CDR3 sequence is 17 residues long. CDR1 LNHNV and CDR2 YYDKDF come from the germline V gene (reference sequence). The CDR3 spells CATSRDGSGRSHNEQFF. The CDR3 nucleotides read TGTGCCACCAGCAGAGATGGTAGCGGGAGGTCCCACAATGAGCAGTTCTTC.

This chain connects TRBV7-9 to TRBJ1-6; D call uncertain. The CDR3 spans 14 residues. The germline gives CDR1 SEHNR, CDR2 FQNEAQ (reference sequence). V was shortened by 1 base and J by 4 bases, with 5 bases between the two germline ends. CDR3 residues: CASSLEQYNSPLHF. The CDR3 nucleotides are TGTGCCAGCAGCTTAGAACAGTATAATTCACCCCTCCACTTT. Using reference TRBV7-9 and TRBJ1-6 for the parts outside the CDR3, the full variable domain is DTGVSQNPRHKITKRGQNVTFRCDPISEHNRLYWYRQTLGQGPEFLTYFQNEAQLEKSRLLSDRFSAERPKGSFSTLEIQRTEQGDSAMYLCASSLEQYNSPLHFGNGTRLTVT.

This chain joins TRBV10-3 and TRBJ1-2; the D gene is possibly TRBD1 (5 bases). The length of the CDR3 is 13 residues. V lost 8 bases, J lost 4 bases, and 14 bases lay in between. In germline, CDR1 is ENHRY, CDR2 SYGVKD. The CDR3 coding sequence is TGTGCCATCCGGGGGGGGGATCTCTATGGCTACACCTTC. Its protein product is CAIRGGDLYGYTF.

This chain connects TRBV7-3 to TRBJ1-1; weak D call: TRBD1 (5 bases). V was shortened by 5 bases and J by 2 bases, with 18 bases between the two germline ends. CDR1 and CDR2 (germline): SGHTA, FQGTGA. This CDR3 comprises 16 residues. CDR3 region: CASSEGLNPSNTEAFF. The CDR3 DNA reads as TGTGCCAGCAGCGAGGGACTGAACCCCAGTAACACTGAAGCTTTCTTT.

V is TRBV6-1 and J is TRBJ1-1; 9 bases map to TRBD1. J gave up 5 bases and V 5 bases, and 6 bases lay outside the gene matches. Germline V gene sequence: CDR1 MNHNS, CDR2 SASEGT. This CDR3 comprises 14 residues. Here the CDR3 reads CASSTTGGFTEAFF. The CDR3 DNA sequence: TGTGCCAGCAGTACTACAGGGGGCTTTACTGAAGCTTTCTTT.

This sequence joins TRBV5-4 and TRBJ2-1; 10 bases are a match to TRBD2. Germline V gene sequence: CDR1 SGHNT, CDR2 YYREEE (reference sequence). CDR3 length: 15 residues. J gave up 10 bases and V 3 bases, and 10 bases lay outside the gene matches. CDR3 sequence reads: CASSSASGGLGEQFF. The CDR3 bases are TGTGCCAGCAGCTCTGCTAGCGGGGGCCTCGGGGAGCAGTTCTTC.

The DNA for the CDR3 is TGTGCCTGGAACAGCTACACTGAAGCTTTCTTT. Residues: CAWNSYTEAFF. The chain has TRBV30 and TRBJ1-1, with unresolved D. Germline CDR1 and CDR2: GTSNPN and SVGIG (reference sequence). CDR3 length: 11 amino acids. The V gene lost 4 bases and the J gene lost 3 bases, with 6 bases spanning the gap.

The rearrangement uses TRBV19 and TRBJ1-5; possibly TRBD1 for D (5 bases). CDR1 LNHDA and CDR2 SQIVND come from the germline V gene (reference sequence). V shed 9 bases and J shed 7 bases, with 16 bases lying between them. The length of the CDR3 is 13 residues. In nucleotides, the CDR3 is TGTGCCAGCTCTCGGACAAATGGACAGCCCCAGCATTTT. Protein: CASSRTNGQPQHF.

The CDR3, as DNA: TGTGCCAGCAGCTTGGGGAGGAGGCACGACTATGGCTACACCTTC. Translated, it gives CASSLGRRHDYGYTF. The chain recombines TRBV5-4 with TRBJ1-2; the D is unclear. Germline-derived CDR1 and CDR2 are SGHNT and YYREEE (reference sequence). The CDR3 is made up of 15 amino acids. Deletions cut 0 bases from V and 3 bases from J, with 12 bases between.

The CDR3 coding sequence is TGTGCCAGCAGGTCGACGGGGAATGATGAAAAACTGTTTTTT. This translates into CASRSTGNDEKLFF. The chain recombines TRBV5-6 with TRBJ1-4; no clear D. The CDR3 extends over 14 amino acids. The V end lost 5 bases, the J end lost 6 bases, and 14 bases lay between the germline ends. Germline V gives CDR1 SGHDT, CDR2 YYEEEE.

The genes are TRBV30 and TRBJ1-4; D unresolved. In germline, CDR1 is GTSNPN, CDR2 SVGIG (reference sequence). V lost 3 bases and J 8 bases, leaving 16 bases between the germline ends. This CDR3 region has 14 residues. The CDR3 here is CAWRRPGSREKLFF. DNA of the CDR3: TGTGCCTGGAGAAGGCCGGGATCTAGGGAAAAACTGTTTTTT.

This chain connects TRBV7-9 to TRBJ1-1; a weak D match, TRBD1 (6 bases). Trimming stripped 4 bases from V and 5 bases from J, with 17 bases between. CDR1 SEHNR and CDR2 FQNEAQ come from the germline V gene (reference sequence). This CDR3 is 15 amino acids long. The CDR3 DNA reads TGTGCCAGCAGCTCAATCGACACAGGGACGACTGAAGCTTTCTTT. Its protein product is CASSSIDTGTTEAFF.

J is TRBJ2-1 and V is TRBV4-2, with TRBD2 matching over 15 bases. Germline V gene data show CDR1 as LGHNA and CDR2 as YNFKEQ. The V and J ends lost 3 bases and 6 bases, in that order; junction bases with no gene match: 6. This CDR3 comprises 17 residues. CDR3 coding DNA: TGTGCCAGCAGCCAGGCCGGGACTAGCGGGGGGAGCAATGAGCAGTTCTTC. Translation: CASSQAGTSGGSNEQFF.

This clone has just a few counts. The chain is built from TRBV5-5 and TRBJ1-2; D is unresolved. This CDR3 is 12 amino acids long. V lost 7 bases and J 3 bases, leaving 10 bases between the germline ends. Germline-derived CDR1 and CDR2 are SGHKS and YYEKEE (reference sequence). The CDR3 nucleotides are TGTGCCAGCGGCCGACGGGACTATGGCTACACCTTC. As protein: CASGRRDYGYTF. Drawing the rest from reference TRBV5-5 and TRBJ1-2, the complete variable domain is DAGVTQSPTHLIKTRGQQVTLRCSPISGHKSVSWYQQVLGQGPQFIFQYYEKEERGRGNFPDRFSARQFPNYSSELNVNALLLGDSALYLCASGRRDYGYTFGSGTRLTVV.

This clone showed up just a few times. The chain links TRBV6-5 to TRBJ1-1; 7 positions agree with TRBD1. This CDR3 is built from 14 residues. V dropped 6 bases and J dropped 1; count of bases not matched to a gene: 5. Germline CDR1 and CDR2: MNHEY and SVGAGI. CDR3 amino acids: CASSPGTANTEAFF. In DNA, the CDR3 is TGTGCCAGCAGCCCCGGGACAGCGAACACTGAAGCTTTCTTT.

This chain uses TRBV15 with TRBJ2-6; 10 bases line up with TRBD2. This CDR3 spans 16 amino acids. Per germline, CDR1 LNHNV and CDR2 YYDKDF (reference sequence). The junction had 4 bases not matched to a gene; V was cut back by 8 bases and J by 0 bases. CDR3 residues: CATGLAAISGANVLTF. CDR3 nucleotide sequence: TGTGCCACCGGACTAGCGGCTATCTCTGGGGCCAACGTCCTGACTTTC.

V gene TRBV10-3 combines with J gene TRBJ1-2; 10 bases map to TRBD1. V was pared by 0 bases and J by 3 bases, with 4 bases of the junction left unmatched. Per germline, CDR1 ENHRY and CDR2 SYGVKD. The CDR3 spans 16 residues. CDR3 protein: CAISESRQGAYYGYTF. CDR3 coding DNA: TGTGCCATCAGTGAGTCGAGACAGGGGGCTTACTATGGCTACACCTTC.

About this clone: One end of the junction is discordant with germline, which a read error may explain. Written as DNA, the CDR3 is TGTGCTAGCAGCTGGACTCTCTACACCGGGGAGCTGTTTTTT. Translated, it gives CASSWTLYTGELFF. The J gene is TRBJ2-2, the V gene TRBV7-7; possibly TRBD2 for D (5 bases). The V gene's germline CDR1 is SSHAT and CDR2 FNYEAQ (reference sequence). This CDR3 region has 14 residues. The full variable domain, completed using reference TRBV7-7 and TRBJ2-2, is GAGVSQSPRYKVTKRGQDVTLRCDPISSHATLYWYQQALGQGPEFLTYFNYEAQPDKSGLPSDRFSAERPEGSISTLTIQRTEQRDSAMYRCASSWTLYTGELFFGEGSRLTVL.

V is TRBV6-1 and J is TRBJ2-7; 12 nucleotides line up with TRBD2. The CDR3 loop spans 15 amino acids. J was trimmed by 3 bases and V by 3 bases; bases with no gene match: 3. Looked up from germline, CDR1 is MNHNS and CDR2 is SASEGT. The CDR3 loop reads CASSETSGGNYEQYF. The CDR3 region has the DNA TGTGCCAGCAGTGAGACTAGCGGGGGTAACTACGAGCAGTACTTC.

The chain employs TRBV4-1 and TRBJ2-5; D is perhaps TRBD2 (5 bases). The V and J ends lost 4 bases and 1 base respectively, with 16 bases between them. Germline V gives CDR1 MGHRA, CDR2 YSYEKL. The CDR3 loop spans 16 amino acids. CDR3 bases: TGCGCCAGCAGCCTTGGACTTCCGGGCGGCCAAGAGACCCAGTACTTC. Translating it yields CASSLGLPGGQETQYF.

The V call is TRBV5-1, the J call TRBJ2-2; TRBD1 aligns across 8 bases. V trimming: 6 bases; J trimming: 1 base; junction bases outside the gene matches: 5. Germline V CDR1 and CDR2: SGHRS, YFSETQ. This CDR3 has 15 residues. The CDR3 spells CASKVTGENTGELFF. The CDR3 DNA reads as TGCGCCAGCAAAGTGACAGGGGAGAACACCGGGGAGCTGTTTTTT.